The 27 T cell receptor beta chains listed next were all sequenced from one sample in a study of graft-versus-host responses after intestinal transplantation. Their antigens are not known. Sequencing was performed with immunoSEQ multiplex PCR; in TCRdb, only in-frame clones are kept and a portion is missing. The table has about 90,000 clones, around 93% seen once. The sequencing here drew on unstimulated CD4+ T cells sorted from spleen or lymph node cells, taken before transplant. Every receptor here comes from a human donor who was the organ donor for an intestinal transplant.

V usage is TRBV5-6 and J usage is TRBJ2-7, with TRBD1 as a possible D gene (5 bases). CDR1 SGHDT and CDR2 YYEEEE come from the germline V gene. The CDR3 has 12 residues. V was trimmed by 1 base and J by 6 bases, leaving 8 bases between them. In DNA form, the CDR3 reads TGTGCCAGCAGCTTGCAGGGAAGCGAGCAGTACTTC. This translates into CASSLQGSEQYF.

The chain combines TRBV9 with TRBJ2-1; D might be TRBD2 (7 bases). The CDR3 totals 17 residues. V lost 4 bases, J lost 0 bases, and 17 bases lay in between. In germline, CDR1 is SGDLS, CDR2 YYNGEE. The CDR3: CASSPMGGLISYNEQFF. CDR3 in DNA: TGTGCCAGCAGCCCCATGGGGGGGCTGATCTCCTACAATGAGCAGTTCTTC.

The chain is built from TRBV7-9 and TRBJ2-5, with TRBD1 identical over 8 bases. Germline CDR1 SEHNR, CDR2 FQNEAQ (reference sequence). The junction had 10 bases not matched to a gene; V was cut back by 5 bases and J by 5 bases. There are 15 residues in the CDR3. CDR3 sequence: CASSPGDRGGETQYF. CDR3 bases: TGTGCCAGCAGCCCCGGTGACAGGGGCGGGGAGACCCAGTACTTC.

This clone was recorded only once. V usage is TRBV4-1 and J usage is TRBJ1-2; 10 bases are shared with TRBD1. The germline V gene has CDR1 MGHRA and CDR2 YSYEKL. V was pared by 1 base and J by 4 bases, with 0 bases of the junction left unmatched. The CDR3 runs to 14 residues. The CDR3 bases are TGCGCCAGCAGCCAAGGGACAGGGGGCTATGGCTACACCTTC. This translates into CASSQGTGGYGYTF.

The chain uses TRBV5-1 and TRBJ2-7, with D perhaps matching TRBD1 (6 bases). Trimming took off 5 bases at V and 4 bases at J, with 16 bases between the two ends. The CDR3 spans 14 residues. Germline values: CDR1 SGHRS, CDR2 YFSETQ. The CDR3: CASRLTGSGYEQYF. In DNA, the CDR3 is TGCGCCAGCAGACTAACAGGGTCCGGATACGAGCAGTACTTC.

The CDR3 loop is CASSLVGDEQFF. CDR3 coding DNA: TGTGCCAGCAGCTTAGTGGGCGATGAGCAGTTCTTC. This rearrangement joins TRBV11-2 to TRBJ2-1, with D uncertain. The V gene lost 1 base and the J gene lost 8 bases, with 6 bases spanning the gap. The V gene's germline CDR1 is SGHAT and CDR2 FQNNGV. This CDR3 region has 12 residues.

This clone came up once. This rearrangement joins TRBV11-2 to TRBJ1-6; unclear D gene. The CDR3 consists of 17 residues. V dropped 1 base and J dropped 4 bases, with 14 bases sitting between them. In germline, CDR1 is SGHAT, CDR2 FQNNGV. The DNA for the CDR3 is TGTGCCAGCAGCTTAGTGAGTAGTGGGATTTATAATTCACCCCTCCACTTT. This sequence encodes CASSLVSSGIYNSPLHF.

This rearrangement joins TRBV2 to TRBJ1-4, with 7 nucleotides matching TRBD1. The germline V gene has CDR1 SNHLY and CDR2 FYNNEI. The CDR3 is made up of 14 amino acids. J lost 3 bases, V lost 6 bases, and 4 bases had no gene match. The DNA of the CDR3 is TGTGCCAGCAGACAGGGGCCATCTAATGAAAAACTGTTTTTT. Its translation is CASRQGPSNEKLFF.

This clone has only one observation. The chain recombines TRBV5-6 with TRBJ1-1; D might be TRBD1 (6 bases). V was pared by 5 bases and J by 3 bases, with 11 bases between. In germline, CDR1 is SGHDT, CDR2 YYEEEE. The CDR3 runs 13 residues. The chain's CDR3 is CASRPDSYTEAFF. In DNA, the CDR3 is TGTGCCAGCAGACCGGACAGCTACACTGAAGCTTTCTTT.

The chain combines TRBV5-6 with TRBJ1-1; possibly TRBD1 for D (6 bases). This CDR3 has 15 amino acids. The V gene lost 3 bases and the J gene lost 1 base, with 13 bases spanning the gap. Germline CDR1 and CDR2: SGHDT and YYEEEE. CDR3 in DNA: TGTGCCAGCAGCTCTAAGACAGGCCCGAACACTGAAGCTTTCTTT. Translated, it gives CASSSKTGPNTEAFF.

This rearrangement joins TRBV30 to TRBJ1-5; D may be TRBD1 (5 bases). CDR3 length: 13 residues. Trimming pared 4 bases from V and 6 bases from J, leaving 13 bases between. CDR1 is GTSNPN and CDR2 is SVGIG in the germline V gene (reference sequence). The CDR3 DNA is TGTGCCTGGACCCCAGGGCCCGGTCAGCCCCAGCATTTT. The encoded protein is CAWTPGPGQPQHF.

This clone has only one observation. As DNA, the CDR3 is TGTGCCAGTAGTCTGACCGGGCCCCCCTACGAGCAGTACTTC. Residues: CASSLTGPPYEQYF. The chain recombines TRBV19 with TRBJ2-7; D call uncertain. The CDR3 consists of 14 residues. V dropped 5 bases and J dropped 2 bases, with 13 bases sitting between them. CDR1 LNHDA and CDR2 SQIVND come from the germline V gene (reference sequence). Supplemented by reference TRBV19 and TRBJ2-7, the full variable domain reads DGGITQSPKYLFRKEGQNVTLSCEQNLNHDAMYWYRQDPGQGLRLIYYSQIVNDFQKGDIAEGYSVSREKKESFPLTVTSAQKNPTAFYLCASSLTGPPYEQYFGPGTRLTVT.

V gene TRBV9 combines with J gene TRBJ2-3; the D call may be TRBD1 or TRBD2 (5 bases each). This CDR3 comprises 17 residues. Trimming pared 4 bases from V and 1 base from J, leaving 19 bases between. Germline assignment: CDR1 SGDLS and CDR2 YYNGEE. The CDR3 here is CASSRSSGPDRTDTQYF. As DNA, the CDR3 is TGTGCCAGCAGCAGATCCTCGGGGCCCGATCGCACAGATACGCAGTATTTT.

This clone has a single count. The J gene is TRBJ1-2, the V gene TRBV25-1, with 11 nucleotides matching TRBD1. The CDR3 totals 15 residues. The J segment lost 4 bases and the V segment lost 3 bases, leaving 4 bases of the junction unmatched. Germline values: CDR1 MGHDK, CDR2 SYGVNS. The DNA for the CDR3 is TGTGCCAGCAGTGACCCCGGGACAGGGGGCTATGGCTACACCTTC. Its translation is CASSDPGTGGYGYTF.

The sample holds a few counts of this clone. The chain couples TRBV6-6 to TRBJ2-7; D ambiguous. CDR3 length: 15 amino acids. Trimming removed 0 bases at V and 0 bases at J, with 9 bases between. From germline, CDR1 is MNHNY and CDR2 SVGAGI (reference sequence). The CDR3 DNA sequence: TGTGCCAGCAGTTACTCGATGGCCGTCTCCTACGAGCAGTACTTC. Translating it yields CASSYSMAVSYEQYF.

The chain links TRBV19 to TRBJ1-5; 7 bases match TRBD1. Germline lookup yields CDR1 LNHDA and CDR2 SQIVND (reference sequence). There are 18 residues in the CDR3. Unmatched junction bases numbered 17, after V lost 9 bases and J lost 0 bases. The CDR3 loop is CASRGIREASDSNQPQHF. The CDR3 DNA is TGTGCCAGCAGGGGGATCAGGGAGGCATCGGATAGCAATCAGCCCCAGCATTTT.

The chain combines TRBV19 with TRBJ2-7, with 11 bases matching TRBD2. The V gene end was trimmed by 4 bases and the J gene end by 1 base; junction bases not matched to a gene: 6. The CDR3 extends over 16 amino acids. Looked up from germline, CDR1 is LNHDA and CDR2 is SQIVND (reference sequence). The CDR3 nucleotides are TGTGCCAGTAGTACCGCGCTAGCGGGGGGTTCCTACGAGCAGTACTTC. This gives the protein CASSTALAGGSYEQYF.

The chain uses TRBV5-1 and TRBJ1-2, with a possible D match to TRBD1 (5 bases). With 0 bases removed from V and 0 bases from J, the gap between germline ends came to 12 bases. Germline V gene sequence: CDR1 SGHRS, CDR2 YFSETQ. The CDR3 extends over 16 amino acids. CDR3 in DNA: TGCGCCAGCAGCTTGGGTCTGGGGGTAGCTAACTATGGCTACACCTTC. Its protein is CASSLGLGVANYGYTF.

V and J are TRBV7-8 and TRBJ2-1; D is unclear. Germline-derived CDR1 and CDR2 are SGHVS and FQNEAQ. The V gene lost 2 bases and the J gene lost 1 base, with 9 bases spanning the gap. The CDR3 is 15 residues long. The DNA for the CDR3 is TGTGCCAGCAGCTTATTAGGGTTATCCTACAATGAGCAGTTCTTC. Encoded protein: CASSLLGLSYNEQFF.

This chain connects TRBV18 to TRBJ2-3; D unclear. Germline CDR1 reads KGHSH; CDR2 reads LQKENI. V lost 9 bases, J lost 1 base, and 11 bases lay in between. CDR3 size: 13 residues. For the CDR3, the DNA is TGTGCCAGTTCCTCTGCACGCACAGATACGCAGTATTTT. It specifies CASSSARTDTQYF.

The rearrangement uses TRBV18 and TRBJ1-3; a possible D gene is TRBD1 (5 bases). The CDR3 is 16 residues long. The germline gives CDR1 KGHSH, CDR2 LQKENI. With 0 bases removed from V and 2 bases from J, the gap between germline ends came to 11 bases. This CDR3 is CASSPPEGLAGNTIYF. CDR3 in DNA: TGTGCCAGCTCACCACCAGAGGGGTTAGCTGGAAACACCATATATTTT.

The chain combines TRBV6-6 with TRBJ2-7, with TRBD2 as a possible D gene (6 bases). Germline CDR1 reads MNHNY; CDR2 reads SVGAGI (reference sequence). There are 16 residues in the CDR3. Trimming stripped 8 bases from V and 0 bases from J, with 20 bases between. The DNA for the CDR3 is TGTGCCAGCCTCGGTTTGTTTCGGGGGAGCTCCTACGAGCAGTACTTC. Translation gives CASLGLFRGSSYEQYF.

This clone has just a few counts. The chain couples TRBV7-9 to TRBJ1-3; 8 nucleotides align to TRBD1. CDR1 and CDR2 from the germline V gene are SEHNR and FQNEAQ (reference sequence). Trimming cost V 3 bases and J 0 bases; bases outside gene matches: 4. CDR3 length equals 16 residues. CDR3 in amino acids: CASSLGQAISGNTIYF. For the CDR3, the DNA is TGTGCCAGCAGCTTGGGACAGGCGATCTCTGGAAACACCATATATTTT.

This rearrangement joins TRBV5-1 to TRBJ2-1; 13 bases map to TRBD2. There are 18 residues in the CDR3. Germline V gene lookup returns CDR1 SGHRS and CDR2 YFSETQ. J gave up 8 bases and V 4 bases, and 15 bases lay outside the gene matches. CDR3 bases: TGCGCCAGCAGCAGGGGACTAGCGGGGATTCCCTCCGTGGATGAGCAGTTCTTC. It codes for CASSRGLAGIPSVDEQFF.

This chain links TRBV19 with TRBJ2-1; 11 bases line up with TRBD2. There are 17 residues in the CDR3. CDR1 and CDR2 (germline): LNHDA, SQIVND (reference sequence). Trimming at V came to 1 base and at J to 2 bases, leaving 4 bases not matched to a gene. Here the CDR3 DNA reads TGTGCCAGTAGTATAGTTTATAGCGGGGGGGCCTACAATGAGCAGTTCTTC. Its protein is CASSIVYSGGAYNEQFF.

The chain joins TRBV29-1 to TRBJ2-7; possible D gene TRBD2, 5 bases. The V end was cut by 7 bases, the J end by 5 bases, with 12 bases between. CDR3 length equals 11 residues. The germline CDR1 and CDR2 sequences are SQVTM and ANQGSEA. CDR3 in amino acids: CSAGGPHEQYF. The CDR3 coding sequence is TGCAGCGCCGGAGGTCCCCACGAGCAGTACTTC.

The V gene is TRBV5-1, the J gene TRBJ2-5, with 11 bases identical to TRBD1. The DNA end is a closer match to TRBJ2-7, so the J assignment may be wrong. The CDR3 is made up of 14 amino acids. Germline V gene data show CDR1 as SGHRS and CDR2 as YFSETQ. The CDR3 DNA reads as TGCGCCAGCAGCTTGGAGGACAGGGGGCGCGAGCAGTACTTC. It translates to CASSLEDRGREQYF.